These 26 T cell receptor beta chains were sequenced from one sample in a study of blood T cell repertoires in COVID-19. Using immunoSEQ multiplex PCR, the repertoire was profiled, and TCRdb retains in-frame clones only, with some absent. Seen here are some 110,000 clones, around 74% observed once, and the top ten hold about 6.3%. Material: peripheral blood. The receptors here all came from a man older than 75 with COVID-19, enrolled during active disease.

J is TRBJ1-2 and V is TRBV6-5; 9 bases align to TRBD1. The CDR3 is made up of 14 amino acids. Germline CDR1 reads MNHEY; CDR2 reads SVGAGI. V shed 3 bases, J shed 6 bases, and the junction held 5 bases outside the gene matches. The chain's CDR3 is CASSYSRQGDGYTF. CDR3 in DNA: TGTGCCAGCAGTTATTCGAGACAGGGGGATGGCTACACCTTC.

This chain joins TRBV4-3 and TRBJ1-2; the D gene is possibly TRBD1 (5 bases). This CDR3 comprises 13 residues. Trimming shortened V by 0 bases and J by 6 bases, and 8 bases separated the two germline ends. Germline V gene lookup returns CDR1 LGHNA and CDR2 YSLEER. The CDR3 DNA sequence: TGCGCCAGCAGCCAAGATGGAGGGGATGGCTACACCTTC. It codes for CASSQDGGDGYTF.

A few counts support this clone. This chain links TRBV6-5 with TRBJ1-5; 7 nucleotides line up with TRBD1. With V trimmed by 5 bases and J by 6 bases, 7 bases remained unmatched. Germline V gene data show CDR1 as MNHEY and CDR2 as SVGAGI. The CDR3 contains 14 residues. The CDR3 here is CASSIQGSGQPQHF. DNA for the CDR3: TGTGCCAGCAGTATACAGGGGTCGGGTCAGCCCCAGCATTTT.

The V gene is TRBV11-2, the J gene TRBJ2-5, with a possible D match to TRBD2 (5 bases). Per the germline V gene, CDR1 is SGHAT and CDR2 is FQNNGV. V lost 5 bases, J lost 2 bases, and 12 bases lay in between. The CDR3 consists of 14 residues. CDR3 region: CASSPSRTQETQYF. Written as DNA, the CDR3 is TGTGCCAGCAGCCCATCCCGGACTCAAGAGACCCAGTACTTC.

The J gene is TRBJ1-2, the V gene TRBV2; 8 bases fit TRBD1. From germline, CDR1 is SNHLY and CDR2 FYNNEI. V was clipped by 0 bases and J by 6 bases; unmatched bases: 9. The CDR3 is 16 amino acids. CDR3 coding DNA: TGTGCCAGCAGTGAAGCCCCTACTAACAGGGGGGATGGCTACACCTTC. It specifies CASSEAPTNRGDGYTF.

This chain uses TRBV2 with TRBJ1-4, with TRBD1 matching 12 bases. J lost 7 bases, V lost 7 bases, and 7 bases had no gene match. There are 15 residues in the CDR3. CDR1 is SNHLY, CDR2 FYNNEI, per germline. In DNA, the CDR3 is TGTGCCAGCAAGGGACAGGGGGCTCTAAGTGAAAAACTGTTTTTT. Residues: CASKGQGALSEKLFF.

This clone was seen a single time. This chain connects TRBV25-1 to TRBJ1-1; 12 bases map to TRBD1. The germline V gene has CDR1 MGHDK and CDR2 SYGVNS. Trimming removed 3 bases from V and 4 bases from J; junction bases left unmatched: 12. The CDR3 runs 18 residues. The CDR3 region is CASSDPSGTGGVATEAFF. The CDR3 DNA reads TGTGCCAGCAGTGATCCTTCCGGGACAGGGGGCGTTGCCACTGAAGCTTTCTTT.

This clone has a handful of counts. This rearrangement joins TRBV18 to TRBJ2-1; D may be TRBD1 (5 bases). Trimming removed 0 bases at V and 10 bases at J, with 10 bases between. The CDR3 contains 13 residues. Germline V lookup: CDR1 KGHSH, CDR2 LQKENI. CDR3 residues: CASSPPAGIEQFF. The CDR3 DNA is TGTGCCAGCTCACCACCGGCAGGGATAGAGCAGTTCTTC. The full variable domain, its missing parts supplied by reference TRBV18 and TRBJ2-1, is NAGVMQNPRHLVRRRGQEARLRCSPMKGHSHVYWYRQLPEEGLKFMVYLQKENIIDESGMPKERFSAEFPKEGPSILRIQQVVRGDSAAYFCASSPPAGIEQFFGPGTRLTVL.

The genes are TRBV5-1 and TRBJ2-1; TRBD2 agrees at 11 bases. With V trimmed by 3 bases and J by 4 bases, 9 bases remained unmatched. This CDR3 spans 17 amino acids. In germline, CDR1 is SGHRS, CDR2 YFSETQ. CDR3 nucleotide sequence: TGCGCCAGCAGCTCCACTAGCGGGAGCGTCAGTTACAATGAGCAGTTCTTC. Protein sequence: CASSSTSGSVSYNEQFF.

V gene TRBV7-9 combines with J gene TRBJ1-1, with D tentatively TRBD1 (6 bases). Trimming removed 9 bases from V and 3 bases from J, with 17 bases in between. The germline gives CDR1 SEHNR, CDR2 FQNEAQ (reference sequence). The CDR3 covers 14 residues. The CDR3 reads CASVPQGRHTEAFF. The CDR3 nucleotides read TGTGCCAGTGTTCCGCAGGGGCGGCACACTGAAGCTTTCTTT. The full variable domain, with the rest looked up from reference TRBV7-9 and TRBJ1-1, is DTGVSQNPRHKITKRGQNVTFRCDPISEHNRLYWYRQTLGQGPEFLTYFQNEAQLEKSRLLSDRFSAERPKGSFSTLEIQRTEQGDSAMYLCASVPQGRHTEAFFGQGTRLTVV.

The rearrangement links TRBV12-5 to TRBJ2-1; 9 bases agree with TRBD2. In germline, CDR1 is LGHNT, CDR2 FRNRAP. Trimming took 2 bases from V and 2 from J; bases not matched to a gene: 7. The length of the CDR3 is 17 residues. The CDR3: CASGLSPASGTYNEQFF. The CDR3 nucleotides read TGTGCTAGTGGTTTGTCCCCGGCTAGCGGGACCTACAATGAGCAGTTCTTC.

This chain joins TRBV7-3 and TRBJ2-3; D gene uncertain. CDR1 SGHTA and CDR2 FQGTGA come from the germline V gene. Trimming shortened V by 3 bases and J by 1 base, and 8 bases separated the two germline ends. The CDR3 loop spans 14 amino acids. CDR3 sequence: CASSFGSGTDTQYF. The CDR3 DNA reads as TGTGCCAGCAGCTTCGGAAGCGGCACAGATACGCAGTATTTT.

This clone was observed a single time. The chain joins TRBV11-1 to TRBJ2-1, with 7 positions matching TRBD2. V trimming: 5 bases; J trimming: 9 bases; junction bases outside the gene matches: 7. The CDR3 has 13 amino acids. CDR1 and CDR2 (germline): SGHAT, FQDESV (reference sequence). The CDR3 DNA reads as TGTGCCAGCAGCCGAACACCGGGAGGTGAGCAGTTCTTC. Its protein product is CASSRTPGGEQFF.

The chain has TRBV6-2 or TRBV6-3 and TRBJ2-1, with TRBD2 matching 16 bases. The CDR3 consists of 21 residues. Germline assignment: CDR1 MNHEY and CDR2 SVGEGT. V gave up 4 bases and J gave up 1 base; unmatched junction bases: 13. The CDR3 DNA reads TGTGCCAGCAGTTCCGGGACTAGCGGGAGGGCCGGAGCTAGTTCCTACAATGAGCAGTTCTTC. This sequence encodes CASSSGTSGRAGASSYNEQFF.

V usage is TRBV5-8 and J usage is TRBJ2-1; D possibly corresponds to TRBD2 (5 bases). The CDR3 length is 16 residues. Between the trimmed V and J ends, which lost 1 base and 0 bases, there was a span of 11 bases. Germline CDR1 and CDR2: SGHTS and YDEGEE. The CDR3 DNA follows: TGTGCCAGCAGCTTGTTGAGAGGACTCTCCTACAATGAGCAGTTCTTC. Translated: CASSLLRGLSYNEQFF.

The chain links TRBV28 to TRBJ2-1, with D perhaps TRBD2 (7 bases). Trimming shortened V by 4 bases and J by 6 bases, and 19 bases separated the two germline ends. Germline V lookup: CDR1 MDHEN, CDR2 SYDVKM. This CDR3 has 16 residues. The CDR3 loop reads CASSSRLGGRANEQFF. The CDR3, as DNA: TGTGCCAGCAGTTCCCGCCTAGGGGGGAGGGCCAATGAGCAGTTCTTC. Supplemented by reference TRBV28 and TRBJ2-1, the full variable domain reads DVKVTQSSRYLVKRTGEKVFLECVQDMDHENMFWYRQDPGLGLRLIYFSYDVKMKEKGDIPEGYSVSREKKERFSLILESASTNQTSMYLCASSSRLGGRANEQFFGPGTRLTVL.

The CDR3 spells CASSWGVFDEQFF. CDR3 in DNA: TGTGCCAGCAGCTGGGGGGTTTTCGATGAGCAGTTCTTC. The chain combines TRBV12-3 or TRBV12-4 with TRBJ2-1, with a tentative D call TRBD2 (6 bases). The CDR3 is 13 amino acids. V lost 6 bases, J lost 8 bases, and 14 bases lay in between.

The chain uses TRBV6-5 and TRBJ2-7, with 7 bases identical to TRBD2. CDR3 length equals 13 residues. Trimming removed 6 bases from V and 5 bases from J; junction bases left unmatched: 7. The germline V gene encodes CDR1 MNHEY and CDR2 SVGAGI. The CDR3 bases are TGTGCCAGCAGAGCCGCGGGAGCCAACGAGCAGTACTTC. Amino acids: CASRAAGANEQYF.

This clone was observed a handful of times. CDR3 DNA: TGTGCCAGCAGCGCAACAGGAAACACTGAAGCTTTCTTT. Protein sequence: CASSATGNTEAFF. The genes are TRBV7-6 and TRBJ1-1; a possible D gene is TRBD1 (5 bases). Trimming shortened V by 5 bases and J by 2 bases, and 9 bases separated the two germline ends. From germline, CDR1 is SGHVS and CDR2 FNYEAQ. CDR3 length equals 13 residues.

The sample holds a few counts of this clone. This sequence joins TRBV6-8 and TRBJ2-1, with TRBD2 matching over 9 bases. V lost 2 bases, J lost 8 bases, and 13 bases stayed unmatched. CDR1 MNHGY and CDR2 SAAAGT come from the germline V gene. This CDR3 region has 17 residues. CDR3 DNA: TGTGCCAGCAGTTACAATCTGAGCGGGAGGCCGTGGGATGAGCAGTTCTTC. Its protein product is CASSYNLSGRPWDEQFF.

V usage is TRBV6-5 and J usage is TRBJ1-4, with D possibly matching TRBD1 (5 bases). This CDR3 contains 13 residues. Germline V gives CDR1 MNHEY, CDR2 SVGAGI. V was pared by 2 bases and J by 8 bases, with 9 bases between. CDR3 in DNA: TGTGCCAGCAGTTACCTTGGGGGGGAAAAACTGTTTTTT. Residues: CASSYLGGEKLFF.

The rearrangement links TRBV4-2 to TRBJ2-3, with TRBD2 as a possible D gene (6 bases). V was cut by 0 bases and J by 0 bases, with 10 bases left in between. Germline CDR1 is LGHNA and CDR2 is YNFKEQ. CDR3 size: 16 residues. The CDR3 sequence is CASSQEGRRSTDTQYF. CDR3 nucleotides: TGTGCCAGCAGCCAAGAAGGGAGGAGGAGCACAGATACGCAGTATTTT.

This sequence joins TRBV5-1 and TRBJ2-7, with 7 bases aligning to TRBD2. V dropped 4 bases and J dropped 0; count of bases not matched to a gene: 7. CDR1 and CDR2 from the germline V gene are SGHRS and YFSETQ. This CDR3 region has 15 residues. CDR3 loop: CASSVAGGPSYEQYF. In DNA, the CDR3 is TGCGCCAGCAGCGTAGCGGGCGGACCCTCCTACGAGCAGTACTTC. Using reference TRBV5-1 and TRBJ2-7 for the parts outside the CDR3, the full variable domain is KAGVTQTPRYLIKTRGQQVTLSCSPISGHRSVSWYQQTPGQGLQFLFEYFSETQRNKGNFPGRFSGRQFSNSRSEMNVSTLELGDSALYLCASSVAGGPSYEQYFGPGTRLTVT.

This chain uses TRBV5-3 with TRBJ2-7; D possibly corresponds to TRBD2 (7 bases). TRBV5-3 is given ORF status, its function remaining uncertain. The V gene lost 7 bases and the J gene lost 4 bases, with 24 bases spanning the gap. CDR3 length: 16 residues. The CDR3 nucleotides read TGTGCCAGAGGCTACTCAGGGGTGCGGGAGTGTTACGAGCAGTACTTC. Protein sequence: CARGYSGVRECYEQYF.

The sample holds a few counts of this clone. The chain combines TRBV6-5 with TRBJ1-3; D is possibly TRBD1 (5 bases). Trimming cost V 4 bases and J 7 bases, with 14 bases left between them. This CDR3 region has 14 residues. Germline CDR1 is MNHEY and CDR2 is SVGAGI. The chain's CDR3 is CASSSPREGNTIYF. The CDR3 nucleotides are TGTGCCAGCAGTTCCCCCCGGGAGGGGAACACCATATATTTT.

The chain couples TRBV6-5 to TRBJ2-1; D remains unclear. V was clipped by 3 bases and J by 15 bases, with 21 bases between them. The germline gives CDR1 MNHEY, CDR2 SVGAGI. The CDR3 has 14 residues. The CDR3 here is CASSYNEEALLWFF. CDR3 in DNA: TGTGCCAGCAGTTATAATGAAGAGGCGTTATTGTGGTTCTTC.